The present TCR beta chain was sequenced within a study of blood T cells in healthy people across ages. Findings of the study overall: When set beside aged donors, long-lived donors presented more naive CD4+ cells and higher diversity.

Together with a sample-barcoded 5' primer, a J-beta primer mix was included in a second PCR lasting about 7 to 11 cycles. All samples yielded 2.5 million or more CDR3-containing paired-end reads. TCRdb called the 5' RACE reads again in MiXCR, with one record for every CDR3 protein. The table has around 800,000 distinct CDR3 sequences, approximately 53% seen once; the top ten hold around 41%. The donors, healthy Caucasians from Russia, were aged about 6 to 95. Total RNA amounts of at least 6 micrograms were extracted per sample. Only a few counts were recorded for this clonotype. Its antigen remains unknown. Trimming cost V 0 bases and J 5 bases; bases outside gene matches: 10. This CDR3 contains 17 residues. Germline CDR1 reads DFQATT; CDR2 reads SNEGSKA (reference sequence).

Sequenced: blood. This receptor was obtained from an older man in good health. This chain connects TRBV20-1 to TRBJ1-6, with 7 nucleotides matching TRBD1. The CDR3: CSARDSGGKKDNSPLHF. The CDR3 nucleotides are TGCAGTGCTAGAGATTCAGGGGGGAAGAAGGATAATTCACCCCTCCACTTT.